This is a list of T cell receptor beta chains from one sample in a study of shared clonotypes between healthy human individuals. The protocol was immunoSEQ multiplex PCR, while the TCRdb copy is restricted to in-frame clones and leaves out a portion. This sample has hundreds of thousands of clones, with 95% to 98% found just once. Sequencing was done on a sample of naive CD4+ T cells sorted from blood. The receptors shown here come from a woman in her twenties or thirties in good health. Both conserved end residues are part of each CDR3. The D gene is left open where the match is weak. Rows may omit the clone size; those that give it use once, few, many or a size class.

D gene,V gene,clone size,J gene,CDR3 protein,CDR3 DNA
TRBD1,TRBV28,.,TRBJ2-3,CASSIRDRGLGTQYF,TGTGCCAGCAGTATCCGGGACAGGGGACTTGGTACGCAGTATTTT
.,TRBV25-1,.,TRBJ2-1,CASNQGSNEQFF,TGTGCCAGCAACCAGGGTAGCAATGAGCAGTTCTTC
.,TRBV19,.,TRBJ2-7,CASSNPPSYEQYF,TGTGCCAGTAGTAACCCACCGTCCTACGAGCAGTACTTC
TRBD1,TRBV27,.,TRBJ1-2,CASSPAGTGIFSRGYTF,TGTGCCAGCAGTCCCGCCGGGACAGGGATCTTTTCTAGGGGCTACACCTTC
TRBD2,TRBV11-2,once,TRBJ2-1,CASSLMGLAGVASYNEQFF,TGTGCCAGCAGCTTGATGGGACTAGCGGGAGTTGCCTCCTACAATGAGCAGTTCTTC
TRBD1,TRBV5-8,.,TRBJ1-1,CASSTGWTGYGNTEAFF,TGTGCCAGCAGCACCGGGTGGACAGGATATGGGAACACTGAAGCTTTCTTT
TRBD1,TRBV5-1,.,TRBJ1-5,CASSLQGGNQPQHF,TGCGCCAGCAGCTTGCAGGGGGGCAATCAGCCCCAGCATTTT
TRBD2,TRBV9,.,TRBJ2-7,CASSPSGNYEQYF,TGTGCCAGCAGCCCTAGCGGAAACTACGAGCAGTACTTC
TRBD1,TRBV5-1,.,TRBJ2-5,CASTSGGRETQYF,TGCGCCAGCACCTCAGGGGGCAGGGAGACCCAGTACTTC
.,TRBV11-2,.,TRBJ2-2,CASSPNGAVNTGELFF,TGTGCCAGCAGCCCAAACGGGGCCGTGAACACCGGGGAGCTGTTTTTT
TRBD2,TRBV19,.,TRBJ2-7,CASSISGYTYEQYF,TGTGCCAGTAGTATTAGCGGGTATACCTACGAGCAGTACTTC
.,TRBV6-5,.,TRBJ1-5,CASSYSRAGNQPQHF,TGTGCCAGCAGTTACTCGAGAGCGGGTAATCAGCCCCAGCATTTT
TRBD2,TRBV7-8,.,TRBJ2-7,CASSSGLAGGTSNHYEQYF,TGTGCCAGCAGCTCTGGACTAGCGGGAGGGACCTCTAACCACTACGAGCAGTACTTC
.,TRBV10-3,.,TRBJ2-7,CAISERADEQYF,TGTGCCATCAGTGAGAGGGCGGACGAGCAGTACTTC
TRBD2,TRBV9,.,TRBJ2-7,CASSVQAGVEQYF,TGTGCCAGCAGCGTACAAGCGGGAGTCGAGCAGTACTTC
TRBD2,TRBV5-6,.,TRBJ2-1,CASSPNLGLADHNEQFF,TGTGCCAGCAGCCCCAATTTGGGACTAGCCGATCACAATGAGCAGTTCTTC
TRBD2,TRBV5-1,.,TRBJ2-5,CASSFLAGQETQYF,TGCGCCAGCAGCTTTCTAGCGGGGCAAGAGACCCAGTACTTC
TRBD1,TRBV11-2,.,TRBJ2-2,CASSPGQGYTGELFF,TGTGCCAGCAGCCCGGGACAGGGGTACACCGGGGAGCTGTTTTTT
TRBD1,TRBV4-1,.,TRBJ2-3,CASSQPWDRDRGADTQYF,TGCGCCAGCAGCCAACCCTGGGACCGGGACAGGGGGGCAGATACGCAGTATTTT
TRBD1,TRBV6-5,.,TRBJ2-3,CASSYRSAGGFRTQYF,TGTGCCAGCAGTTATCGGTCTGCAGGGGGATTTCGGACGCAGTATTTT
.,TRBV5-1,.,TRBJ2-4,CASSLAPGTGGSGRGDIQYF,TGCGCCAGCAGCTTGGCGCCTGGGACAGGCGGAAGCGGGAGAGGGGACATTCAGTACTTC
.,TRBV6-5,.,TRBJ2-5,CASRLGRHVQETQYF,TGTGCCAGCAGACTGGGGCGACATGTCCAAGAGACCCAGTACTTC
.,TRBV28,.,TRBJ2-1,CASSPPQANEQFF,TGTGCCAGCAGTCCTCCCCAAGCCAATGAGCAGTTCTTC
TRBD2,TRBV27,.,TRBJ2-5,CASSNPGLAGEWAQYF,TGTGCCAGCAGTAACCCGGGACTAGCGGGAGAATGGGCCCAGTACTTC
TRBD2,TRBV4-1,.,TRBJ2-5,CASSQTGLAGVVETQYF,TGCGCCAGCAGCCAGACCGGACTAGCGGGAGTAGTCGAGACCCAGTACTTC
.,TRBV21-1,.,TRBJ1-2,CASSPQGEKSNYGYTF,TGTGCCAGCAGCCCCCAGGGGGAGAAGTCTAACTATGGCTACACCTTC
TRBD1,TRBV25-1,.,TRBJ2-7,CASSGTGGTYEQYF,TGTGCCAGTTCCGGGACAGGGGGCACCTACGAGCAGTACTTC
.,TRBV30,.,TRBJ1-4,CAWARRLGKLFF,TGTGCCTGGGCCAGGAGGCTGGGAAAACTGTTTTTT
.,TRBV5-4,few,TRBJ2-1,CASKMPGAEQFF,TGTGCCAGCAAAATGCCAGGAGCTGAGCAGTTCTTC
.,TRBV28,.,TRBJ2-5,CASSLSLNQGKQYF,TGTGCCAGCAGTTTATCGTTGAACCAGGGGAAGCAGTACTTC
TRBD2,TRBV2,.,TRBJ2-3,CASSIGLAGGGDTQYF,TGTGCCAGCAGTATCGGACTAGCGGGAGGCGGAGATACGCAGTATTTT
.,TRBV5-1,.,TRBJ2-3,CASSLRSPRGTDTQYF,TGCGCCAGCAGCTTAAGGAGCCCGCGGGGCACAGATACGCAGTATTTT
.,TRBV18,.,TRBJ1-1,CASSLHRMEDTEAFF,TGTGCCAGCTCACTACACAGGATGGAGGACACTGAAGCTTTCTTT
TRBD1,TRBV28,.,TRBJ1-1,CASSFYSQGAGTEAFF,TGTGCCAGCAGTTTCTATTCTCAGGGGGCTGGGACTGAAGCTTTCTTT
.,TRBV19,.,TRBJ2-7,CASSEGASGGYEQYF,TGTGCCAGTAGTGAGGGGGCTAGCGGCGGCTACGAGCAGTACTTC
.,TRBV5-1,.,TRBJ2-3,CASILGQASTDTQYF,.
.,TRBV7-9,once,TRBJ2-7,CASSLSEGYEQYF,TGTGCCAGCAGCTTATCGGAGGGGTACGAGCAGTACTTC
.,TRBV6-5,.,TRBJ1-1,CASTEDRDTEAFF,TGTGCCAGCACCGAGGACCGAGACACTGAAGCTTTCTTT
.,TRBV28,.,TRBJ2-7,CASSPPRGGNYEQYF,TGTGCCAGCAGTCCCCCCAGAGGGGGGAACTACGAGCAGTACTTC
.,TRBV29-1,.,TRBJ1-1,CSVARRMNTEAFF,TGCAGCGTTGCGCGGCGGATGAACACTGAAGCTTTCTTT
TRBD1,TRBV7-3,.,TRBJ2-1,CASSADRGSYNEQFF,TGTGCCAGCAGCGCGGACAGGGGGTCCTACAATGAGCAGTTCTTC
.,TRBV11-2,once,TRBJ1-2,CASSLSGLYGYTF,TGTGCCAGCAGCTTATCCGGACTCTATGGCTACACCTTC
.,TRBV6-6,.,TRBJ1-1,CASSTKVNTEAFF,TGTGCCAGCAGTACCAAAGTGAACACTGAAGCTTTCTTT
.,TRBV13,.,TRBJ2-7,CASSFGDEQYF,TGTGCCAGCAGCTTCGGGGACGAGCAGTACTTC